This TCR beta chain was sequenced during a study of T cells in Graves' hyperthyroidism and ophthalmopathy. The CDR3 has 14 amino acids. The germline gives CDR1 MNHEY, CDR2 SVGEGT. The ends lost 6 bases at V and 3 bases at J; junction bases unmatched: 7. Calling Graves' hyperthyroidism stable meant ophthalmopathy did not progress within 18 months. Hyperthyroidism had been newly diagnosed in patients aged 18 to 65, and its duration was under 2 months. Exclusions: uncontrolled infection, other autoimmune disease, pregnancy, lactation. The authors obtained PBMCs from 9 to 10 ml of fresh peripheral blood. Amplified TCR beta CDR3 regions derived from RNA transcripts. Initially, a first-round RT-PCR of the TCR CDR3 employed the HTBI primer set. TCRdb re-called the multiplex PCR reads through MiXCR, storing one row per CDR3 protein. The table shows approximately 640,000 distinct CDR3 sequences, with about 18% occurring only once.

The chain recombines TRBV6-2 or TRBV6-3 with TRBJ2-7; 8 nucleotides agree with TRBD1. The sequence was collected from a middle-aged man with Graves' hyperthyroidism. The sample consisted of blood. The CDR3 DNA follows: TGTGCCAGCAGCTCGGGACAGGCTCTCTACGAGCAGTACTTC. Its protein is CASSSGQALYEQYF.